This TCR beta chain was identified in a study of glioma-infiltrating T cells after dendritic cell vaccination. Up to about 2 ug genomic DNA was used for TCRB CDR3 amplification. Clones were sequenced by immunoSEQ multiplex PCR, and TCRdb holds only the in-frame ones, with some missing. The table includes roughly 70,000 clones, around 79% detected once. Germline V gene lookup returns CDR1 SGHTA and CDR2 FQGTGA. The CDR3 is made up of 14 amino acids. The V and J ends lost 4 bases and 4 bases, in that order; junction bases with no gene match: 5. The TCR originated in a human donor with glioblastoma. This chain links TRBV7-3 with TRBJ1-1; 8 bases line up with TRBD1. The sample consisted of blood, taken before dendritic cell vaccination. The DNA of the CDR3 is TGTGCCAGCAGCTCCCAGGGGGCAGGCACTGAAGCTTTCTTT. The encoded protein is CASSSQGAGTEAFF.